This T cell receptor (beta chain) was sequenced during a study of blood T cell repertoires in COVID-19. Study background: Sites across the United States, Italy and Spain contributed samples from acute and convalescent COVID-19. T cells, B-cell-depleted T cells, or PBMCs provided the cDNA or gDNA that served as material.

In the original processing: From reference gene primer amplification, estimates of nucleated cell counts were derived. Method: immunoSEQ multiplex PCR; TCRdb's copy keeps in-frame clones and lacks some. V and J calls and clone size are those listed in that table; D and trimming were worked out from the DNA. The sample consists of about 82,000 clones, about four fifths of them appearing once. The CDR3 runs 14 residues. V lost 6 bases and J lost 4; bases outside the gene matches: 5. Germline assignment: CDR1 MDHEN and CDR2 SYDVKM. This clone was seen a few times. The J gene is TRBJ1-4, the V gene TRBV28; 7 nucleotides agree with TRBD1. Sequencing was done on a sample of peripheral blood. This receptor was taken from a woman between 35 and 50 years old with active or convalescent COVID-19. CDR3 sequence reads: CASRGQTINEKLFF. The CDR3 region has the DNA TGTGCCAGCAGGGGACAGACCATTAATGAAAAACTGTTTTTT.